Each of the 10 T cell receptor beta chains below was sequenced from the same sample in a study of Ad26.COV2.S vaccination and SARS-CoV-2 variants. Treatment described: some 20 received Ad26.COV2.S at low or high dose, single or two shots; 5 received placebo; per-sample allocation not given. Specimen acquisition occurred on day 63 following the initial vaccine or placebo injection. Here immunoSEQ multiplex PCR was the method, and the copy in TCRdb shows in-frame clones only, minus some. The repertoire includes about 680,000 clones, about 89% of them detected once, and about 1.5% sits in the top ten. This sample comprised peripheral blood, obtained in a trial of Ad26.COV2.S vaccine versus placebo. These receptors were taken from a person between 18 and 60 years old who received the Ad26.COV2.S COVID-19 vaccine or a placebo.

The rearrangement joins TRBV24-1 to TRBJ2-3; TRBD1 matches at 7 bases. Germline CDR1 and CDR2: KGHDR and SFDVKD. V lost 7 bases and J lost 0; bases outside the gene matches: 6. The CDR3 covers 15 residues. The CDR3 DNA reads TGTGCCACCAGCGCACTCAGGGGGAGCACAGATACGCAGTATTTT. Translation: CATSALRGSTDTQYF.

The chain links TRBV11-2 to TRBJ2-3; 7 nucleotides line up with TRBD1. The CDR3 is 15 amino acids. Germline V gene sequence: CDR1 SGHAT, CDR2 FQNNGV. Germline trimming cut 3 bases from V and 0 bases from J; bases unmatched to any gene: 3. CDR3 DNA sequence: TGTGCCAGCAGCTTTTCGGGACAGAGCACAGATACGCAGTATTTT. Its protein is CASSFSGQSTDTQYF.

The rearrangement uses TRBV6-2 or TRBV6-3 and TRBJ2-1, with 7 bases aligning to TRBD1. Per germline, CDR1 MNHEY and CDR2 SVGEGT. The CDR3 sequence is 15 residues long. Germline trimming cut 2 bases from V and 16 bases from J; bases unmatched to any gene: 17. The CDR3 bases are TGTGCCAGCAGTTACGCAGGGGGAATAGGTTTCTTCAAATTCTTC. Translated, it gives CASSYAGGIGFFKFF.

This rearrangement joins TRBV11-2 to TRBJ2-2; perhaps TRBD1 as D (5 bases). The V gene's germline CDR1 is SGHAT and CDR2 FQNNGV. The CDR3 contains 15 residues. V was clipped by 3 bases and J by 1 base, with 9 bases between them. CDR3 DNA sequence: TGTGCCAGCAGCTTCGCAGGGAAGAACACCGGGGAGCTGTTTTTT. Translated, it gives CASSFAGKNTGELFF.

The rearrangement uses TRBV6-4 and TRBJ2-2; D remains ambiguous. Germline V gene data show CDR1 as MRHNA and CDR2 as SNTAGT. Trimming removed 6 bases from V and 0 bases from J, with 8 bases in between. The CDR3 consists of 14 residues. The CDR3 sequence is CASRQQTNTGELFF. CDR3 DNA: TGTGCCAGCAGGCAGCAGACGAACACCGGGGAGCTGTTTTTT.

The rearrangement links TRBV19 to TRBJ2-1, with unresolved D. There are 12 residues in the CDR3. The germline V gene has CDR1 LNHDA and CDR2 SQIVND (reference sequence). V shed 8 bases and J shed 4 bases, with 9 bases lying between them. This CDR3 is CASGLQYNEQFF. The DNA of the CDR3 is TGTGCCAGTGGCCTACAGTACAATGAGCAGTTCTTC.

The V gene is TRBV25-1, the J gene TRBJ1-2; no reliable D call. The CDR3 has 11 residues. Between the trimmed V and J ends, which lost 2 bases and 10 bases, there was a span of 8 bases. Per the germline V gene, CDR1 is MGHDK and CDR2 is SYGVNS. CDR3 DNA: TGTGCCAGCAGTGAAGGGTGGTTCTACACCTTC. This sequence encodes CASSEGWFYTF.

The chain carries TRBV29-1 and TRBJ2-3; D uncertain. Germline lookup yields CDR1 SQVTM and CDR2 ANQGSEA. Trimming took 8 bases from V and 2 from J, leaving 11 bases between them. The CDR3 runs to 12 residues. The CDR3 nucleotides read TGCAGCATCTCTGGACCCACAGATACGCAGTATTTT. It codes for CSISGPTDTQYF.

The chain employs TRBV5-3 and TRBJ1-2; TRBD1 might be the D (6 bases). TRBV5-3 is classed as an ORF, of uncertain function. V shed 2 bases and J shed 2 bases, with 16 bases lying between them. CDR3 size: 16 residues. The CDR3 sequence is CARSFTPGEGNYGYTF. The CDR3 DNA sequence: TGTGCCAGAAGCTTTACCCCAGGGGAGGGGAACTATGGCTACACCTTC.

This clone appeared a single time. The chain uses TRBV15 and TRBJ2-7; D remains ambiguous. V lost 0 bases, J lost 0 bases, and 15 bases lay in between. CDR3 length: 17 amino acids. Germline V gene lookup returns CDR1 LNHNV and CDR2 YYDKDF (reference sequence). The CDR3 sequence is CATSRDLSADGSYEQYF. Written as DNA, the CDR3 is TGTGCCACCAGCAGAGATTTATCGGCGGACGGCTCCTACGAGCAGTACTTC.